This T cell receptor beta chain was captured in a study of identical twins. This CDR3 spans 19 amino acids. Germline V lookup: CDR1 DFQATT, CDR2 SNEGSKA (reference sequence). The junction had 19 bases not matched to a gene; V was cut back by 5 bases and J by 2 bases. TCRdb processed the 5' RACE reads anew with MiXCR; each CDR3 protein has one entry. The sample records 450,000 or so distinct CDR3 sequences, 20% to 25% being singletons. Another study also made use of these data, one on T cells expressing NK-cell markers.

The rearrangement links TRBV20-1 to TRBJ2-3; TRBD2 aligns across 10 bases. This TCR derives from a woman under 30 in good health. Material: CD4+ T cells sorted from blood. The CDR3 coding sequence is TGCAGTGCTGAGCCGGGACTAGCGCGCGCAAAAGTAACCACAGATACGCAGTATTTT. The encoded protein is CSAEPGLARAKVTTDTQYF.